Shown below are 12 T cell receptor beta chains from a single sample sequenced in a study of post-analysis software for immune sequencing data. Findings and caveats of the study: Five or six TRBV segments, TRBV5-6, TRBV5-1 and TRBV20-1 among them, were found more frequent in patients than controls.

Prepared libraries of TCR beta cDNA carried unique molecular identifiers. One entry per CDR3 protein results from TCRdb running MiXCR on the PCR reads. The sample shows about 820,000 distinct CDR3 sequences, roughly 50% of them seen only once. No antigen is known for these receptors. What was sequenced was blood. Receptors originate from a girl aged 5-17 years with multiple sclerosis.

A few counts support this clonotype. The V call is TRBV20-1, the J call TRBJ2-7; D ambiguous. This CDR3 region has 15 residues. From germline, CDR1 is DFQATT and CDR2 SNEGSKA (reference sequence). V gave up 2 bases and J gave up 3 bases, with 17 bases separating them. In DNA, the CDR3 is TGCAGTGCTAGACTCTTCGCGGTGGGGTACTACGAGCAGTACTTC. Translation: CSARLFAVGYYEQYF.

There are a few counts of this clonotype. V gene TRBV7-9 combines with J gene TRBJ2-7, with D perhaps matching TRBD1 (6 bases). Germline V gene lookup returns CDR1 SEHNR and CDR2 FQNEAQ (reference sequence). This CDR3 contains 14 residues. V was trimmed by 4 bases and J by 11 bases, leaving 21 bases between them. Here the CDR3 DNA reads TGTGCCAGCAGCTCTGGGACAAGACCCTTCCTCAAGTACTTC. It encodes CASSSGTRPFLKYF.

The DNA for the CDR3 is TGTGCCAGCAGCCATGGCCTCGTTAATCAGCCCCAGCATTTT. This sequence encodes CASSHGLVNQPQHF. The chain has TRBV3-1 and TRBJ1-5; D unclear. The V and J ends lost 3 bases and 4 bases respectively, with 10 bases between them. The germline V gene encodes CDR1 LGHDT and CDR2 YNNKEL (reference sequence). The CDR3 is 14 residues long. Combining the CDR3 with reference TRBV3-1 and TRBJ1-5 gives the whole variable domain DTAVSQTPKYLVTQMGNDKSIKCEQNLGHDTMYWYKQDSKKFLKIMFSYNNKELIINETVPNRFSPKSPDKAHLNLHINSLELGDSAVYFCASSHGLVNQPQHFGDGTRLSIL.

This rearrangement joins TRBV4-1 to TRBJ2-7, with D perhaps being TRBD1 or TRBD2 (5 bases each). V lost 3 bases and J 2 bases, leaving 14 bases between the germline ends. Germline assignment: CDR1 MGHRA and CDR2 YSYEKL. The CDR3 runs to 15 residues. The DNA of the CDR3 is TGCGCCAGCAGCCAGCCCGGGGACGGAGCCTACGAGCAGTACTTC. Protein sequence: CASSQPGDGAYEQYF.

V is TRBV20-1 and J is TRBJ2-7; no firm D call. V lost 3 bases, J lost 3 bases, and 15 bases lay in between. Germline loops: CDR1 DFQATT, CDR2 SNEGSKA (reference sequence). CDR3 size: 14 residues. CDR3 in DNA: TGCAGTGCTAGGAAATTACCACGAAGCTACGAGCAGTACTTC. Translation: CSARKLPRSYEQYF.

V gene TRBV7-3 combines with J gene TRBJ2-1, with unresolved D. Germline CDR1 SGHTA, CDR2 FQGTGA. The CDR3 consists of 15 residues. V was pared by 0 bases and J by 13 bases, with 19 bases between. The CDR3 spells CASSLTATEIMNQFF. DNA for the CDR3: TGTGCCAGCAGCTTAACGGCGACGGAGATAATGAATCAGTTCTTC.

The chain recombines TRBV7-6 with TRBJ2-2, with a possible D match to TRBD1 (6 bases). The CDR3 loop spans 15 amino acids. The ends were cut back, 5 bases at V and 3 bases at J, with 13 bases in the middle. The germline gives CDR1 SGHVS, CDR2 FNYEAQ. DNA for the CDR3: TGTGCCAGCAGCCGAGGCACAGGGCACACCGGGGAGCTGTTTTTT. As protein: CASSRGTGHTGELFF.

This clonotype turned up a few times. The CDR3 DNA reads as TGTGCCAGCAGTTACCTGTCTGCCATCGATGAGCAGTTCTTC. It yields the protein CASSYLSAIDEQFF. The rearrangement joins TRBV12-3 or TRBV12-4 to TRBJ2-1; D not resolved. This CDR3 has 14 residues. The V gene lost 4 bases and the J gene lost 8 bases, with 15 bases spanning the gap.

The chain has TRBV6-1 and TRBJ2-7; 11 bases align to TRBD2. The CDR3 totals 18 residues. With 6 bases clipped from V and 0 bases from J, the junction kept 13 bases outside the gene matches. From germline, CDR1 is MNHNS and CDR2 SASEGT. CDR3 nucleotide sequence: TGTGCCAGCAGGCGTAGCGGGAGGGATTTCGCCAGCTCCTACGAGCAGTACTTC. Its translation is CASRRSGRDFASSYEQYF.

The sample holds one count of this clonotype. At one end the junction does not follow the germline gene, possibly because of a read error. V usage is TRBV30 and J usage is TRBJ2-7; no clear D. The germline CDR1 and CDR2 sequences are GTSNPN and SVGIG (reference sequence). The CDR3 totals 14 residues. The CDR3 protein is CAWSGALSSYGQYF. DNA for the CDR3: TGTGCCTGGAGTGGGGCCCTGAGCTCCTACGGGCAGTACTTC.

V usage is TRBV20-1 and J usage is TRBJ2-4, with 8 bases fitting TRBD2. Germline-derived CDR1 and CDR2 are DFQATT and SNEGSKA (reference sequence). The J segment lost 13 bases and the V segment lost 0 bases, leaving 11 bases of the junction unmatched. CDR3 length: 14 amino acids. CDR3: CSARESGSQREQYF. CDR3 nucleotides: TGCAGTGCTAGAGAGAGCGGGAGTCAGAGGGAGCAGTACTTC.

V usage is TRBV9 and J usage is TRBJ2-5; D is perhaps TRBD2 (5 bases). Trimming stripped 0 bases from V and 11 bases from J, with 11 bases between. The germline CDR1 and CDR2 sequences are SGDLS and YYNGEE. The CDR3 extends over 12 amino acids. The CDR3 reads CASSVVVWEQYF. For the CDR3, the DNA is TGTGCCAGCAGCGTAGTGGTGTGGGAGCAGTACTTC. Combining the CDR3 with reference TRBV9 and TRBJ2-5 gives the whole variable domain DSGVTQTPKHLITATGQRVTLRCSPRSGDLSVYWYQQSLDQGLQFLIQYYNGEERAKGNILERFSAQQFPDLHSELNLSSLELGDSALYFCASSVVVWEQYFGPGTRLLVL.